The text below deals with one T cell receptor beta chain. The data stem from a study of CD8 T cells in Susac syndrome. From blood CD8+ and CD4+ T cells, TCR beta sequences were generated. There are 12 residues in the CDR3. V lost 8 bases and J 5 bases, leaving 15 bases between the germline ends. Germline CDR1 SQVTM, CDR2 ANQGSEA. An input of about 0.45 to 1 ug of RNA was subjected to reverse transcription using random hexamers. From the immunoSEQ multiplex PCR reads, TCRdb called clonotypes with MiXCR, one entry per CDR3 protein. The sample contains 180,000 or so distinct CDR3 sequences, 85% to 95% of which appear only once.

The rearrangement links TRBV29-1 to TRBJ2-5; D may match TRBD1 or TRBD2 (5 bases each). The specimen sequenced was CD4+ T cells from PBMCs. The origin of this receptor is a human donor in good health. In DNA, the CDR3 is TGCAGCTCCCGGGGCTCGGAGGAGACCCAGTACTTC. Protein: CSSRGSEETQYF.